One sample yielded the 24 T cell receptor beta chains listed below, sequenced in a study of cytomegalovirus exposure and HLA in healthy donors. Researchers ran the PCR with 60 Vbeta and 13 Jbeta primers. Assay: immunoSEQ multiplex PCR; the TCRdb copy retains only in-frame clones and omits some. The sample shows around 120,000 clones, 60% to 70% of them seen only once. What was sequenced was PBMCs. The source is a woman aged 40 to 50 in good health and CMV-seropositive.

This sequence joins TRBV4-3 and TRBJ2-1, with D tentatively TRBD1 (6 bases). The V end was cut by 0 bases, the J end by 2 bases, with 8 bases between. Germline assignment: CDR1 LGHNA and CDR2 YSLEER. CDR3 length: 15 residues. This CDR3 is CASSQEGGAYNEQFF. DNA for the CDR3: TGCGCCAGCAGCCAAGAAGGGGGAGCCTACAATGAGCAGTTCTTC.

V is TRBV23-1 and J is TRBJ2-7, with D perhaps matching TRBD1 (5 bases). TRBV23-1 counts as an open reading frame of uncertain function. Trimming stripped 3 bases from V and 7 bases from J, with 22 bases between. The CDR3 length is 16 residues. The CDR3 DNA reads TGCGCCAGCAGTCACGTCCTTCATAGGGCAGGGCGAGAGCAGTACTTC. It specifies CASSHVLHRAGREQYF.

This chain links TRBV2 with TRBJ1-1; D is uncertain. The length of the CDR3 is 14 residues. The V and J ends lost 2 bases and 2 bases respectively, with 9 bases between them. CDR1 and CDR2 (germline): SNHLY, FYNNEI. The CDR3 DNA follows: TGTGCCAGCAGTGAACAGGTGGTTAACACTGAAGCTTTCTTT. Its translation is CASSEQVVNTEAFF.

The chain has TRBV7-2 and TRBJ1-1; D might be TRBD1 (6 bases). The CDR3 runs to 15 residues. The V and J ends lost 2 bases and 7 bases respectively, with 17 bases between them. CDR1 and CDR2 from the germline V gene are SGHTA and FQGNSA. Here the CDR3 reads CASSLPGQVTFEAFF. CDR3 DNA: TGTGCCAGCAGCTTACCGGGACAAGTGACATTTGAAGCTTTCTTT.

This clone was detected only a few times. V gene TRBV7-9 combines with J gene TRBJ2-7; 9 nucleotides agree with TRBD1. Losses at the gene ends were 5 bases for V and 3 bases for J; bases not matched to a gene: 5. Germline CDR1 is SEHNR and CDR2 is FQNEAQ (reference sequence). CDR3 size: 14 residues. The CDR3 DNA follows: TGTGCCAGCAGCCCCCGGACAGGGGACTACGAGCAGTACTTC. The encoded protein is CASSPRTGDYEQYF.

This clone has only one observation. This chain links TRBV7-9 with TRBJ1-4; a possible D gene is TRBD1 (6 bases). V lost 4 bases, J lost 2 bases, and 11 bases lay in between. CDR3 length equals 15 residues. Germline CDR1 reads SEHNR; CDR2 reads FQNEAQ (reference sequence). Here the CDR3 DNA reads TGTGCCAGCAGCTCCACAGGGAACACTAATGAAAAACTGTTTTTT. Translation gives CASSSTGNTNEKLFF.

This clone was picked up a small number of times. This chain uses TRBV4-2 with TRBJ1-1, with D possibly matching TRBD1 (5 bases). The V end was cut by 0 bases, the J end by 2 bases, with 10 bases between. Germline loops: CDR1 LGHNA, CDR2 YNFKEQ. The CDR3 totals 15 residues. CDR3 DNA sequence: TGTGCCAGCAGCCAAGATCGCGGGACCAACACTGAAGCTTTCTTT. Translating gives CASSQDRGTNTEAFF.

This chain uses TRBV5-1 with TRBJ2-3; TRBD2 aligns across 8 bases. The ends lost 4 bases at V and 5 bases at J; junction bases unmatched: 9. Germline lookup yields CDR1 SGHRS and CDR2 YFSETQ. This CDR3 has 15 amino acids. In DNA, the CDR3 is TGCGCCAGCAGCCCAGGACTAGCAGATCAAGATACGCAGTATTTT. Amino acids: CASSPGLADQDTQYF.

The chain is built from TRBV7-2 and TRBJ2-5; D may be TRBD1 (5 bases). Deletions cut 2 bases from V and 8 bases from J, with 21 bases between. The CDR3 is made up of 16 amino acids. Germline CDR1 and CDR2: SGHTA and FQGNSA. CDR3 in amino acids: CASSLNRSPVISTQYF. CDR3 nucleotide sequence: TGTGCCAGCAGCTTAAACAGGTCGCCAGTCATAAGTACCCAGTACTTC.

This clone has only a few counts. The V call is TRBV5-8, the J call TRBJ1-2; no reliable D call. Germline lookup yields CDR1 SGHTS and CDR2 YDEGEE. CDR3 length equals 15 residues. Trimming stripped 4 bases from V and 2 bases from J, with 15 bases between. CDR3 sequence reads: CASSRSRLSNYGYTF. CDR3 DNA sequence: TGTGCCAGCAGCCGGTCGAGACTGTCCAACTATGGCTACACCTTC. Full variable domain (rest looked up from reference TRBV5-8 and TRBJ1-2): EAGVTQSPTHLIKTRGQQATLRCSPISGHTSVYWYQQALGLGLQFLLWYDEGEERNRGNFPPRFSGRQFPNYSSELNVNALELEDSALYLCASSRSRLSNYGYTFGSGTRLTVV.

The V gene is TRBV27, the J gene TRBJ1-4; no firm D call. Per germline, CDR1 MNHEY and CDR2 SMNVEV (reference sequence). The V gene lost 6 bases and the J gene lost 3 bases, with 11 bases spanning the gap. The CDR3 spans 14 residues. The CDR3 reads CASRGLGANEKLFF. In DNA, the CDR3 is TGTGCCAGCAGAGGACTTGGGGCTAATGAAAAACTGTTTTTT.

CDR3 amino acids: CASSQDRGGDQETQYF. CDR3 in DNA: TGTGCCAGCAGCCAAGATCGGGGAGGGGACCAAGAGACCCAGTACTTC. The chain has TRBV14 and TRBJ2-5, with 7 bases identical to TRBD2. CDR3 length: 16 residues. Germline trimming cut 0 bases from V and 0 bases from J; bases unmatched to any gene: 4. CDR1 and CDR2 from the germline V gene are SGHDN and FVKESK.

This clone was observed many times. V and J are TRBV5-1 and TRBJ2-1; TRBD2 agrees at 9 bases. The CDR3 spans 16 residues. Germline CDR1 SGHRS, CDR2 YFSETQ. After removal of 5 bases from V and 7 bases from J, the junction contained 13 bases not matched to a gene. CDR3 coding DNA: TGCGCCAGCAGACCGGGACTAGCCTCAACTGGGAATGAGCAGTTCTTC. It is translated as CASRPGLASTGNEQFF.

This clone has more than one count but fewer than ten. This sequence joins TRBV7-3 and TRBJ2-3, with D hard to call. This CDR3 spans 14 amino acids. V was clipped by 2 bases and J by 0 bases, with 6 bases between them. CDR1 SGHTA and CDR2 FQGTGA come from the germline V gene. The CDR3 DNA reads TGTGCCAGCAGCTTAGTCGGGAGCACAGATACGCAGTATTTT. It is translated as CASSLVGSTDTQYF.

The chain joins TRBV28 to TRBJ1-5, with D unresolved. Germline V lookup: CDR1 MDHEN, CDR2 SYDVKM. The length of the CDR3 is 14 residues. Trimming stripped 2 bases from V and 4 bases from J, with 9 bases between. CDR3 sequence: CASSLGPTNQPQHF. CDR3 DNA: TGTGCCAGCAGTTTAGGGCCTACGAATCAGCCCCAGCATTTT.

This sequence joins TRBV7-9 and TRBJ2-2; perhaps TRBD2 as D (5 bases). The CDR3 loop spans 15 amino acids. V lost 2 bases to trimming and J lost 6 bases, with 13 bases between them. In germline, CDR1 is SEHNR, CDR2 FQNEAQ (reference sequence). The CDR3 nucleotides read TGTGCCAGCAGCTTACACGCGTGGACTCCCGGGGAGCTGTTTTTT. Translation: CASSLHAWTPGELFF.

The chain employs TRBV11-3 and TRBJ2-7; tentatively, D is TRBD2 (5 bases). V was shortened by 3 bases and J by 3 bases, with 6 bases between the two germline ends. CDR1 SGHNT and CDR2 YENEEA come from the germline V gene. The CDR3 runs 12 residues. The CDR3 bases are TGTGCCAGCAGCTTGAGCGGCTACGAGCAGTACTTC. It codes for CASSLSGYEQYF.

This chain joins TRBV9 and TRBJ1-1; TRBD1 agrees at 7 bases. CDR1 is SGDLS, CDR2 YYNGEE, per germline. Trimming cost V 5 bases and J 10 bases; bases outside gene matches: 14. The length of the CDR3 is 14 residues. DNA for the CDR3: TGTGCCAGCAGGTCCGACAGGGAGTTAGGTGGAGCTTTCTTT. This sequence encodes CASRSDRELGGAFF.

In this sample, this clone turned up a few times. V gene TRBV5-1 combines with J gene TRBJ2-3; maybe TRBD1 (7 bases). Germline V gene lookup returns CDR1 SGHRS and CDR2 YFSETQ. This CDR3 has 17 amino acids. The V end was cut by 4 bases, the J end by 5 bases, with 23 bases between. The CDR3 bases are TGCGCCAGCAGCAACCCCGACAGGGAGGTAGTGAAAGATACGCAGTATTTT. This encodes CASSNPDREVVKDTQYF.

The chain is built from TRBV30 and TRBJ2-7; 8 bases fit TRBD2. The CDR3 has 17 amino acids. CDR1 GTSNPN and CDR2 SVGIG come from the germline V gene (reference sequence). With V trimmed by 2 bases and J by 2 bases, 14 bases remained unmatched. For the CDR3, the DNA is TGTGCCTGGAGTCCTCGGTGGGTAGCGGGGAGTACCTACGAGCAGTACTTC. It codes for CAWSPRWVAGSTYEQYF.

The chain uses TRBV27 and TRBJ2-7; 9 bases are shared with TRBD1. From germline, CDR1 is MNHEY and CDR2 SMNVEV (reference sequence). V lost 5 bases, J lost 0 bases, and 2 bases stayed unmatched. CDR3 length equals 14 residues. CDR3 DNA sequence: TGTGCCAGCAGTCAGACAGGGGGCTCCTACGAGCAGTACTTC. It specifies CASSQTGGSYEQYF.

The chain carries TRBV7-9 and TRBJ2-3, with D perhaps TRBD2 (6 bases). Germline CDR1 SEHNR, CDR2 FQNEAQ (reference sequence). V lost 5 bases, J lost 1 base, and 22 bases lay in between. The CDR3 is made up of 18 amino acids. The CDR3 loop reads CASSIQSTRDSGTDTQYF. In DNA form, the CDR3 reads TGTGCCAGCAGCATACAATCAACCCGGGACTCTGGCACAGATACGCAGTATTTT.

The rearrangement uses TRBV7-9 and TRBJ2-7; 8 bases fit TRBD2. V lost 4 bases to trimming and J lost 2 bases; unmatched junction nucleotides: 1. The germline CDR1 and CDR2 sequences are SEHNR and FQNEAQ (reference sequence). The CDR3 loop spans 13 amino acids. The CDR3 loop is CASSSGLAYEQYF. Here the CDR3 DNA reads TGTGCCAGCAGCTCGGGACTAGCCTACGAGCAGTACTTC. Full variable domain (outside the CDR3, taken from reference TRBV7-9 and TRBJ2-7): DTGVSQNPRHKITKRGQNVTFRCDPISEHNRLYWYRQTLGQGPEFLTYFQNEAQLEKSRLLSDRFSAERPKGSFSTLEIQRTEQGDSAMYLCASSSGLAYEQYFGPGTRLTVT.

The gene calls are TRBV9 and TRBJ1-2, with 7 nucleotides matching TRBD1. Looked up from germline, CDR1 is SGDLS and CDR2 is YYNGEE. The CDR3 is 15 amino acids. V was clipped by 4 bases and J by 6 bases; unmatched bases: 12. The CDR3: CASSPQTGMRHGYTF. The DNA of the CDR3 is TGTGCCAGCAGCCCTCAGACAGGGATGAGACATGGCTACACCTTC.